The 21 T cell receptor beta chains in this list originate from one sample, sequenced in a study of CXCR3-negative and CXCR3-positive naive CD8 T cells. Preparation of TRB cDNA libraries relied on 5' RACE carrying UMI labels. From its re-call of the 5' RACE reads, TCRdb lists each CDR3 protein once, without DNA. The repertoire table contains under 75,000 distinct CDR3 sequences. The sample was naive CXCR3- CD8+ T cells from blood. Subset noted: CD45RO-CCR7+CD27+CD95- naive CD8+ T cells lacking CXCR3 (TNR3-). All receptors derive from a human donor in good health. Some clones in this sample may be carry-over from other donors' samples.

This chain connects TRBV28 to TRBJ1-2; absent DNA, TCRdb's TRBD1 call cannot be checked. This CDR3 has 15 residues. Germline V lookup: CDR1 MDHEN, CDR2 SYDVKM. The CDR3 spells CASRVGRGRIYGYTF.

This chain joins TRBV27 and TRBJ2-7; there is no DNA to check the TCRdb D call of TRBD2. The CDR3 contains 13 residues. Germline assignment: CDR1 MNHEY and CDR2 SMNVEV (reference sequence). CDR3 amino acids: CASSYREGYEQYF.

The chain joins TRBV7-9 to TRBJ2-7; TCRdb designates TRBD2, a call that cannot be tested without DNA. From germline, CDR1 is SEHNR and CDR2 FQNEAQ (reference sequence). The CDR3 covers 13 residues. This CDR3 reads CASDTGSTGEQYF. Full variable domain (rest looked up from reference TRBV7-9 and TRBJ2-7): DTGVSQNPRHKITKRGQNVTFRCDPISEHNRLYWYRQTLGQGPEFLTYFQNEAQLEKSRLLSDRFSAERPKGSFSTLEIQRTEQGDSAMYLCASDTGSTGEQYFGPGTRLTVT.

The rearrangement uses TRBV29-1 and TRBJ1-2. Germline assignment: CDR1 SQVTM and CDR2 ANQGSEA. The CDR3 length is 11 residues. The CDR3 spells CSVAGDYGYTF.

This chain links TRBV11-2 with TRBJ2-7; TCRdb names TRBD2, which stays unverified in the absence of DNA. The CDR3 sequence is 16 residues long. Germline CDR1 SGHAT, CDR2 FQNNGV. CDR3 sequence: CASSVLAGEFSYEQYF. Using reference TRBV11-2 and TRBJ2-7 for the parts outside the CDR3, the full variable domain is EAGVAQSPRYKIIEKRQSVAFWCNPISGHATLYWYQQILGQGPKLLIQFQNNGVVDDSQLPKDRFSAERLKGVDSTLKIQPAKLEDSAVYLCASSVLAGEFSYEQYFGPGTRLTVT.

The chain has TRBV6-5 and TRBJ1-5; the D call from TCRdb, TRBD1, cannot be confirmed without DNA. Germline CDR1 MNHEY, CDR2 SVGAGI. This CDR3 is 15 amino acids long. This CDR3 is CASSPTGMRNQPQHF.

This chain links TRBV21-1 with TRBJ1-2; TCRdb reports TRBD1, a call that lacks DNA to check it against. TRBV21-1 is a recognized pseudogene. CDR3 length: 16 amino acids. The CDR3 region is CASSRRFGQEEYGYTF.

This chain links TRBV14 with TRBJ2-7. There are 13 residues in the CDR3. Germline V gene lookup returns CDR1 SGHDN and CDR2 FVKESK. The CDR3 protein is CASSQGYSYEQYF.

The chain couples TRBV29-1 to TRBJ2-2; there is no DNA to check the TCRdb D call of TRBD1. The CDR3 has 12 residues. Germline V lookup: CDR1 SQVTM, CDR2 ANQGSEA. CDR3 loop: CSGFEGTGELFF.

This chain connects TRBV6-4 to TRBJ2-2. CDR3 size: 13 residues. Per germline, CDR1 MRHNA and CDR2 SNTAGT. The CDR3 sequence: CASSEGNTGELFF.

The rearrangement uses TRBV7-3 and TRBJ2-3. CDR1 is SGHTA, CDR2 FQGTGA, per germline. This CDR3 comprises 13 residues. The CDR3 is CASSLLRTDTQYF.

The V call is TRBV6-5, the J call TRBJ2-3; the D call from TCRdb, TRBD1, cannot be confirmed without DNA. The CDR3 contains 15 residues. Germline lookup yields CDR1 MNHEY and CDR2 SVGAGI. The chain's CDR3 is CASSYSRGGTDTQYF.

The V and J genes are TRBV6-9 and TRBJ1-3; the TCRdb D gene call, TRBD1, has no DNA to confirm it. Germline V gives CDR1 MNHGY, CDR2 SVAAGI. The CDR3 totals 15 residues. CDR3 protein: CASSSGHSSGNTIYF.

V is TRBV28 and J is TRBJ1-5; absent DNA, TCRdb's TRBD1 call cannot be checked. This CDR3 contains 14 residues. Germline assignment: CDR1 MDHEN and CDR2 SYDVKM. CDR3: CASSPGEGRQPQHF.

The chain carries TRBV25-1 and TRBJ2-7. CDR3 length equals 12 residues. Germline CDR1 MGHDK, CDR2 SYGVNS. This CDR3 is CASSVSPYEQYF.

The gene calls are TRBV19 and TRBJ2-1; TCRdb proposes TRBD2, but this gene call is untestable without DNA. CDR1 and CDR2 (germline): LNHDA, SQIVND (reference sequence). The CDR3 spans 16 residues. The CDR3 sequence: CASSMASGGAYNEQFF. The full variable domain, rest sourced from reference TRBV19 and TRBJ2-1, is DGGITQSPKYLFRKEGQNVTLSCEQNLNHDAMYWYRQDPGQGLRLIYYSQIVNDFQKGDIAEGYSVSREKKESFPLTVTSAQKNPTAFYLCASSMASGGAYNEQFFGPGTRLTVL.

This rearrangement joins TRBV10-3 to TRBJ1-1; TCRdb's D gene call, TRBD1, goes unchecked for lack of DNA. The CDR3 runs to 14 residues. Germline CDR1 and CDR2: ENHRY and SYGVKD. CDR3 sequence: CAIMGGQGTSEAFF.

The chain is built from TRBV7-2 and TRBJ2-3. CDR3 length equals 12 residues. Germline V gene sequence: CDR1 SGHTA, CDR2 FQGNSA. The CDR3 loop is CASSYMGDTQYF.

CDR3 sequence: CASSSPGEQYF. The chain joins TRBV6-2 or TRBV6-3 to TRBJ2-7; TCRdb proposes TRBD1, but this gene call is untestable without DNA. CDR1 and CDR2 from the germline V gene are MNHEY and SVGEGT. CDR3 size: 11 residues.

This chain uses TRBV12-3 or TRBV12-4 with TRBJ2-3; TCRdb names TRBD1, which stays unverified in the absence of DNA. The CDR3 runs to 11 residues. The CDR3 here is CASSFGTGFAF.

The rearrangement uses TRBV6-6 and TRBJ2-7; the TRBD1 assignment by TCRdb is unverifiable without DNA. The length of the CDR3 is 17 residues. CDR1 MNHNY and CDR2 SVGAGI come from the germline V gene (reference sequence). CDR3 sequence reads: CASSYSPTASQTYEQYF.